This T cell receptor beta chain was sequenced for a study of neoadjuvant nivolumab and ipilimumab in lung cancer. Findings and caveats of the study: Compared with tumor-adjacent uninvolved lung, resected tumors showed greater richness and clonality. Only two of four nivolumab-treated tumors gained richness and clonality by surgery.

This CDR3 spans 15 amino acids. Germline CDR1 reads MNHNS; CDR2 reads SASEGT. Trimming pared 5 bases from V and 2 bases from J, leaving 14 bases between. TCRdb keeps only in-frame clones here, not all; method: immunoSEQ multiplex PCR. The repertoire holds about 13,000 clones, with approximately 96% as singletons. As concerns this clone: Antigen: not known.

J is TRBJ2-3 and V is TRBV6-1; maybe TRBD2 (5 bases). The starting material was peripheral blood, obtained after neoadjuvant nivolumab, alone or with ipilimumab, at or shortly before surgery. This receptor was taken from an adult with non-small cell lung cancer. CDR3: CASSRRAENTDTQYF. CDR3 DNA: TGTGCCAGCAGTCGCAGAGCGGAAAACACAGATACGCAGTATTTT.